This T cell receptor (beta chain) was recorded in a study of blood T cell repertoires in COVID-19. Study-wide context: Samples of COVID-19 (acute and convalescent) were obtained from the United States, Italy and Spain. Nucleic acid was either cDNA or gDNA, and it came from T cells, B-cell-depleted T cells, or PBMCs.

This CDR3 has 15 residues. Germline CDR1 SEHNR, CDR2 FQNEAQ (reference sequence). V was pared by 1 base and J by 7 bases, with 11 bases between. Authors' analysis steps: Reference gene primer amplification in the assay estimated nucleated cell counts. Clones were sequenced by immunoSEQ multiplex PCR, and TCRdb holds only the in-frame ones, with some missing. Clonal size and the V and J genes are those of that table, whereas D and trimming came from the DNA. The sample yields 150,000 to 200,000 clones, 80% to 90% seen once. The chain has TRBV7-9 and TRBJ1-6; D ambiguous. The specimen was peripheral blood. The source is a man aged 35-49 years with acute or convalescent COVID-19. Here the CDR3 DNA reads TGTGCCAGCAGCTTAGTTGAGGGAGGAAATTCACCCCTCCACTTT. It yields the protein CASSLVEGGNSPLHF.